These T cell receptor beta chains were read from a single sample in a study of blood T cell repertoires in COVID-19. Profiled with immunoSEQ multiplex PCR; TCRdb holds only in-frame clones, not every one. This repertoire shows some 52,000 clones, about 90% found once; its top ten account for about 15%. Sequencing was done on a sample of peripheral blood. All receptors derive from a human donor with active COVID-19. The donor label of this sample is uncertain. The conserved cysteine and the conserved F or W are not part of the CDR3 here. The order of the fields is J gene, V gene, CDR3 protein.

TRBJ1-3 | TRBV10-3 | AISESSGVGNTIY
TRBJ2-2 | TRBV11-2 | ASSLATVNTGELF
TRBJ2-7 | TRBV12-3/TRBV12-4 | ASSYRSSYEQY
TRBJ1-4 | TRBV4-3 | ASSLRRAGTGADATNEKLF
TRBJ1-3 | TRBV3-1/TRBV3-2 | ASSQTTSGNTIY
TRBJ2-7 | TRBV6-2/TRBV6-3 | ASSYVQAVSYEQY
TRBJ2-2 | TRBV7-9 | ASSLAASGNTGELF
TRBJ1-2 | TRBV3-1/TRBV3-2 | ASSQGKGVRNGYT
TRBJ2-3 | TRBV6-5 | ASSKRGFTDTQY
TRBJ2-3 | TRBV20-1 | SASLLVTDTQY
TRBJ2-1 | TRBV7-9 | ASSREGLAGGVPF
TRBJ2-3 | TRBV3-1/TRBV3-2 | ASSQLRGTTDTQY
TRBJ2-7 | TRBV27 | ASRGPGYEQY
TRBJ2-7 | TRBV11-1 | ASSTTTGGVYEQY
TRBJ2-3 | TRBV7-9 | ADAAPSASSTDTQY
TRBJ1-2 | TRBV5-1 | ASFIPGQGERGYT
TRBJ1-2 | TRBV29-1 | SVEPGQGYGYT
TRBJ2-3 | TRBV2 | ASGGGTDTQY
TRBJ2-5 | TRBV18 | ASSPTPRETQY
TRBJ2-1 | TRBV4-1 | ASSQFSGGAREQF
TRBJ2-5 | TRBV7-2 | ASSSESWGPQETQY
TRBJ1-2 | TRBV7-9 | ASSLNLKGIWDGYT
TRBJ1-2 | TRBV19 | ASSPIQVDYGYT
TRBJ1-1 | TRBV4-1 | ASSRTTETEAF
TRBJ2-6 | TRBV27 | ASSLRGGANVLT
TRBJ2-7 | TRBV3-1/TRBV3-2 | ASSQDRRGPYYEQY
TRBJ2-5 | TRBV7-7 | ASSPPTSGGRETQY
TRBJ2-2 | TRBV5-4 | ASSLEQGNTGELF